Below, one TCR beta chain is given with its context. Its antigen is undetermined. The sample comes from a study of cytomegalovirus exposure and HLA in healthy donors. The PCR made use of 60 Vbeta and 13 Jbeta primers. Assay: immunoSEQ multiplex PCR; the TCRdb copy retains only in-frame clones and omits some. Its clone listing holds around 80,000 clones. Overall study results and limits: Most TCRs appeared rarely, but some public TCRs recurred in many donors. The study carried out a later analysis of TCR beta sequences. It associated approximately 15,000 of them with specific HLA alleles at a false discovery rate of 0.05.

This CDR3 is built from 16 residues. V lost 4 bases, J lost 0 bases, and 13 bases lay in between. Germline V lookup: CDR1 MNHEY, CDR2 SVGAGI. The receptor comes from a man aged 35 to 55 in good health and CMV-seronegative. The V call is TRBV6-5, the J call TRBJ2-1; unclear D gene. The source material was PBMCs. DNA of the CDR3: TGTGCCAGCAGTTCGTTAATTAGTAGCTCCTACAATGAGCAGTTCTTC. Translated: CASSSLISSSYNEQFF.